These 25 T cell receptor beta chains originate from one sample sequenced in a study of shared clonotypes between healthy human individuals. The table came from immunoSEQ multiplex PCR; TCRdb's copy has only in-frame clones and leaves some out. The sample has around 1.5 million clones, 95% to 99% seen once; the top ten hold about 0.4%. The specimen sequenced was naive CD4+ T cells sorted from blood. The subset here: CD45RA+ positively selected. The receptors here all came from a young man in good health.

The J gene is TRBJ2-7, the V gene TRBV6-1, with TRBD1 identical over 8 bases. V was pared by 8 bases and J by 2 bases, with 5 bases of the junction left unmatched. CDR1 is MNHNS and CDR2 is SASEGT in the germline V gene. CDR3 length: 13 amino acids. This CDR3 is CASATDRAYEQYF. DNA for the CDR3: TGTGCCAGCGCTACGGACAGGGCCTACGAGCAGTACTTC.

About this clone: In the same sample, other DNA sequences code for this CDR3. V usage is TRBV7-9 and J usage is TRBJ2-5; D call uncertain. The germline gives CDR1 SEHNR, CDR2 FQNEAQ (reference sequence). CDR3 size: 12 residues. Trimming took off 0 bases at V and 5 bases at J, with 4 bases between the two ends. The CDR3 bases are TGTGCCAGCAGCTTAGCTAGGGAGACCCAGTACTTC. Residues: CASSLARETQYF.

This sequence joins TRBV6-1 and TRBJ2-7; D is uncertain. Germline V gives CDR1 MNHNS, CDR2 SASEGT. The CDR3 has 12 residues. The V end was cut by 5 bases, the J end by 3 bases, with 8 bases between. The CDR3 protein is CASSTTYYEQYF. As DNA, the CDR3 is TGTGCCAGCAGTACAACGTACTACGAGCAGTACTTC.

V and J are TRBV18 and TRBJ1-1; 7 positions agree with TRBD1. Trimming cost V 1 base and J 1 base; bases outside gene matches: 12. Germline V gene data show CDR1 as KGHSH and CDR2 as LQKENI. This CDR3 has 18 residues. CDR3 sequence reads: CASSPRRDSGWGNTEAFF. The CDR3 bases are TGTGCCAGCTCACCACGAAGGGACAGCGGGTGGGGGAACACTGAAGCTTTCTTT.

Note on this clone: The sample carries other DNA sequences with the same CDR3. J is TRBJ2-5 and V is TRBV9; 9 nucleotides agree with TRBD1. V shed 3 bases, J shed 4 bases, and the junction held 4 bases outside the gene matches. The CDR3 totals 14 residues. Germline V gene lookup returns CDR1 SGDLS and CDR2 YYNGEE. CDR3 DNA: TGTGCCAGCAGCGCCGGACAGGGGAGAGAGACCCAGTACTTC. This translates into CASSAGQGRETQYF. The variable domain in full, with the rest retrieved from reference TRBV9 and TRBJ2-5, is DSGVTQTPKHLITATGQRVTLRCSPRSGDLSVYWYQQSLDQGLQFLIQYYNGEERAKGNILERFSAQQFPDLHSELNLSSLELGDSALYFCASSAGQGRETQYFGPGTRLLVL.

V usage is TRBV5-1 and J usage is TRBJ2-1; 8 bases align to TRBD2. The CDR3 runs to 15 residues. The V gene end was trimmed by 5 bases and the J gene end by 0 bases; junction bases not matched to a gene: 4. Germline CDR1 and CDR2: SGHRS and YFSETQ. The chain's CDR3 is CASRETSVSYNEQFF. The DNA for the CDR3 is TGCGCCAGCAGAGAGACTAGCGTCTCCTACAATGAGCAGTTCTTC.

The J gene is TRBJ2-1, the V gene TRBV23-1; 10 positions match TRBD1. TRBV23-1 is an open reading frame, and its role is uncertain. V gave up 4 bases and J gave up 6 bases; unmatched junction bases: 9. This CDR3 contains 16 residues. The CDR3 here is CASSPKETGGPNEQFF. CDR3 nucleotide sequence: TGCGCCAGCAGTCCAAAGGAGACAGGGGGCCCCAATGAGCAGTTCTTC.

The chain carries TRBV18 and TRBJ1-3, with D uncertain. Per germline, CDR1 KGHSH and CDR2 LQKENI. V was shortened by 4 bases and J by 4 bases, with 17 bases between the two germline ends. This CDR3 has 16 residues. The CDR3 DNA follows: TGTGCCAGCTCACAACTCCTGACCGCCGGCGGAAACACCATATATTTT. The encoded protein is CASSQLLTAGGNTIYF.

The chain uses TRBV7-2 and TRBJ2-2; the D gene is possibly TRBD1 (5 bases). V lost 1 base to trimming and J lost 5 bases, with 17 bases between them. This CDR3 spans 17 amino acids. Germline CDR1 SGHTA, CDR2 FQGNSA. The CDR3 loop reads CASSLDIWTTRTGELFF. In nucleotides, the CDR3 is TGTGCCAGCAGCTTAGACATTTGGACAACCAGGACCGGGGAGCTGTTTTTT.

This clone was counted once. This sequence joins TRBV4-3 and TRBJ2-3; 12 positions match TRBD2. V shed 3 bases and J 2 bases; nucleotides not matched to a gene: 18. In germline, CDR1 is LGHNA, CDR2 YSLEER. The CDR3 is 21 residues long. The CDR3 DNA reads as TGCGCCAGCAGCCATTCCTACGGACTAGCGGGATCTCGGGGGGCCACAGATACGCAGTATTTT. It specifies CASSHSYGLAGSRGATDTQYF.

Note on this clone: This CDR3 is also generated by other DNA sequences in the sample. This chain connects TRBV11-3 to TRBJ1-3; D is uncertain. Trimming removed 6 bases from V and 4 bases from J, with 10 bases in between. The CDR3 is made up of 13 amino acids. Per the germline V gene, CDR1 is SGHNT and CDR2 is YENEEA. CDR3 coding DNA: TGTGCCAGCAGTTCTGGCCCGGGAAACACCATATATTTT. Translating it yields CASSSGPGNTIYF.

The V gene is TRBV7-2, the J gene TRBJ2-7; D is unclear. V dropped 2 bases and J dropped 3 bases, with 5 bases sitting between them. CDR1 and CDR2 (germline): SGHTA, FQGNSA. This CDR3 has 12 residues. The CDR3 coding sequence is TGTGCCAGCAGCTTAACGTTCTACGAGCAGTACTTC. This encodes CASSLTFYEQYF.

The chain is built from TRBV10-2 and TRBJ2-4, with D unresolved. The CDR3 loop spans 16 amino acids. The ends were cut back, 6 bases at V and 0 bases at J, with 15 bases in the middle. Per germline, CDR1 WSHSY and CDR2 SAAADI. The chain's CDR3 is CASSLVWGLAKNIQYF. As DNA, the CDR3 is TGCGCCAGCAGCCTGGTATGGGGATTAGCCAAAAACATTCAGTACTTC.

The CDR3 spells CASSLPRAGDGYTF. In nucleotides, the CDR3 is TGTGCCAGCAGCCTACCCCGGGCCGGGGATGGCTACACCTTC. The J gene is TRBJ1-2, the V gene TRBV7-2; D is unclear. V was shortened by 5 bases and J by 6 bases, with 16 bases between the two germline ends. CDR1 and CDR2 (germline): SGHTA, FQGNSA. This CDR3 spans 14 amino acids.

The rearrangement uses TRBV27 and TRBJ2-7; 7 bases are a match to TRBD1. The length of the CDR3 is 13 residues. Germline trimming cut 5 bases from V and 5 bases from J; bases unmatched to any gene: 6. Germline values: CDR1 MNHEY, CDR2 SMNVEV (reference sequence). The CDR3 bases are TGTGCCAGCAGTCCCCGGGACAGCCACGAGCAGTACTTC. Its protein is CASSPRDSHEQYF.

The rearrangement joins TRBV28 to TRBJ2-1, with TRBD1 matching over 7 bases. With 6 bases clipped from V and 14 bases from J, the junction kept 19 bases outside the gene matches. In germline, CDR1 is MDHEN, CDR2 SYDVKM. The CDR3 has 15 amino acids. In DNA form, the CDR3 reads TGTGCCAGCAGCCGAGACAGGGTAGAGTCGCGAGGAGAGTTCTTC. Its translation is CASSRDRVESRGEFF.

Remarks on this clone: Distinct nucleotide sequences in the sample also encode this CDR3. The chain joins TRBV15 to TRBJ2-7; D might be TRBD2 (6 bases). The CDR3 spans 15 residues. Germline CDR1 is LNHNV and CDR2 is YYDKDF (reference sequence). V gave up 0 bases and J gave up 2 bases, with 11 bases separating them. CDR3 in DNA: TGTGCCACCAGCAGAGATAGGAGGGGTCCCTACGAGCAGTACTTC. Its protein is CATSRDRRGPYEQYF.

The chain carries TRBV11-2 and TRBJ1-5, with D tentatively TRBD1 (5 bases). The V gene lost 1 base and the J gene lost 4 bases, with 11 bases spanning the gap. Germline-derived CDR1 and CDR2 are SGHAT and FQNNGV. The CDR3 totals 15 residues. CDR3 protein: CASSLAGTANQPQHF. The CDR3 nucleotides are TGTGCCAGCAGCTTAGCCGGGACCGCAAATCAGCCCCAGCATTTT. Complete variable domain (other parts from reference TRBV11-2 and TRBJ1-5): EAGVAQSPRYKIIEKRQSVAFWCNPISGHATLYWYQQILGQGPKLLIQFQNNGVVDDSQLPKDRFSAERLKGVDSTLKIQPAKLEDSAVYLCASSLAGTANQPQHFGDGTRLSIL.

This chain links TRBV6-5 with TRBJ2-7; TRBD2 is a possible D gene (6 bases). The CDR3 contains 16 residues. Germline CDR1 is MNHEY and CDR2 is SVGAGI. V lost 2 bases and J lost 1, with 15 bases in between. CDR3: CASSYRTHGGSYEQYF. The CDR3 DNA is TGTGCCAGCAGTTACCGAACACACGGGGGATCCTACGAGCAGTACTTC.

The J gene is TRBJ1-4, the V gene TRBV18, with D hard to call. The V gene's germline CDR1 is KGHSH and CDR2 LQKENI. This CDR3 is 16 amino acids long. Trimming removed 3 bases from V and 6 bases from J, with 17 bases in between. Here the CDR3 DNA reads TGTGCCAGCTCACCGCTCGAGAGAGCTCCTTATGAAAAACTGTTTTTT. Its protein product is CASSPLERAPYEKLFF.

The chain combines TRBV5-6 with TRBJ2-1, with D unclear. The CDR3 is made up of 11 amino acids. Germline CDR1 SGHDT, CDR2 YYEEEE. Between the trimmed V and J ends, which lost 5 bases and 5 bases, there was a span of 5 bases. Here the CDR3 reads CASRRNNEQFF. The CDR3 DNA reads TGTGCCAGCAGACGGAACAATGAGCAGTTCTTC.

The DNA of the CDR3 is TGTGCCAGCAGTGCGACAGGCAATCAGCCCCAGCATTTT. This translates into CASSATGNQPQHF. J is TRBJ1-5 and V is TRBV6-4, with a tentative D call TRBD1 (5 bases). There are 13 residues in the CDR3. Germline lookup yields CDR1 MRHNA and CDR2 SNTAGT. Trimming stripped 4 bases from V and 2 bases from J, with 6 bases between.

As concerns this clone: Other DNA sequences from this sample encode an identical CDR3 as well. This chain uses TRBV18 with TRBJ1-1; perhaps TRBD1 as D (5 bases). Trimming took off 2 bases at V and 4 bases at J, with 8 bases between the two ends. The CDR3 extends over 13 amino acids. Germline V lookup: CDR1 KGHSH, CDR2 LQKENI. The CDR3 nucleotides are TGTGCCAGCTCACCAGGGGGGTCCACTGAAGCTTTCTTT. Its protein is CASSPGGSTEAFF.

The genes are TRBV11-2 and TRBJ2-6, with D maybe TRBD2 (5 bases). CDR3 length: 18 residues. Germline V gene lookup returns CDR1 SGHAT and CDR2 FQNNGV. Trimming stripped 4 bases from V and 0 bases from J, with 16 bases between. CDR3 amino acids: CASSSSVGRGSGANVLTF. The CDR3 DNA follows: TGTGCCAGCAGCTCAAGCGTAGGACGGGGCTCTGGGGCCAACGTCCTGACTTTC.

The CDR3 sequence is CASSIPGAPYDGYTF. CDR3 DNA sequence: TGTGCCAGTAGTATCCCCGGTGCTCCCTACGATGGCTACACCTTC. The chain is built from TRBV19 and TRBJ1-2; D unclear. Trimming took 3 bases from V and 6 from J, leaving 17 bases between them. Germline CDR1 and CDR2: LNHDA and SQIVND (reference sequence). The CDR3 length is 15 residues.